This TCR beta chain was found in a study of T cell responses to AZD1222 COVID-19 vaccine (dated by TCRdb to the early 2020s). Context from the whole study: AZD1222 recipients whose second dose came at about 4 weeks and those whose second dose came at about 12 weeks were combined into one group, since spike-specific TCR depth and breadth did not differ between the two schedules. A total of 230 or so trial participants underwent TCR sequencing, of whom approximately 210 received two doses of AZD1222 and 26 received two doses of the MenACWY control vaccine. Trial participants were enrolled by age into 18-55, 56-69 and 70-plus year subgroups, with approximately 160, 26 and 62 TCR-sequenced participants respectively. The full study reports these points: The whole spike protein was spanned by vaccine-associated CD4 TCRs, and dominant responses were seen in regions 160-218 and 743-854. After two AZD1222 doses, spike-specific TCR breadth and depth were significantly higher than at day 0 and than in MenACWY recipients. Conclusions about previously exposed vaccinees were limited because only a handful of AZD1222 recipients were SARS-CoV-2 seropositive at baseline. Epitopes outside the regions mutated in the B.1.351 and B.1.1.7 variants were reportedly recognized by nearly half of the unique spike-specific TCRs. Most participants were white British and females outnumbered males, and the authors suggested that clonal diversity may have been underestimated. Because no samples from the day 14 peak response were available, repertoires could be characterized only after the peak T cell response. The 56-69-year group was small, and its depth increase did not reach significance, likely because of low power.

In the paper's terms, the time point label means: baseline before first vaccination. Vaccinee samples were obtained from the UK trials COV001 and COV002, which included a single-blind randomized controlled phase 2/3 trial of AZD1222 (ChAdOx1 nCoV-19) in healthy adults. For TCRbeta chain sequencing, PBMC samples were collected from trial participants at day 0 and at day 28 after the second dose. The CDR3 regions of human TCRbeta chains were analyzed by immunosequencing. The authors' pipeline ran thus. Repertoire TCRs were checked for matches against a reference library of SARS-CoV-2-specific TCRs that had been generated using the MIRA antigen-specificity platform. Breadth meant the fraction of unique TCRs that were SARS-CoV-2-associated, whereas depth meant the fraction of total T cells that were SARS-CoV-2-associated. Using the MIRA data, every spike-specific TCR was mapped to the spike region that the TCR reacted to and assigned to either a CD4 or a CD8 class. Log10-transformed breadth and depth values were compared by one-way ANOVA with Sidak's multiple comparisons tests. In its TCRdb copy, this immuneACCESS table keeps in-frame sequences only and misses some clones. Where compared with another copy, unresolved V genes explain less than half of these, and the others have no known cause. V, J and clone size were drawn from that table, and D and trimming were deduced from the DNA. The table for this sample lists roughly 120,000 clones; 81% of them were counted only once. The ten largest clones capture 4.6% of the sample.

To note about this clone: Its binding antigen is unknown. No much larger clone is present one base from it, and per-base qualities are unavailable.

The sequence was collected from an adult in good health. Sequenced here: peripheral blood, sampled on day 0 of AZD1222 vaccination.

This receptor carries the CDR3 CARGGLTRKNTEAFF. The nucleotide sequence reads as follows: TGTGCCAGGGGGGGGTTGACACGGAAGAACACTGAAGCTTTCTTT. The V and J genes are TRBV11-1 and TRBJ1-1; TRBD1 is a possible D gene, resting on 5 matching bases. Including cysteine and phenylalanine, the CDR3 has 15 amino acids. The retained sequence is limited to the CDR3, 45 bases, with the frame set at the first base. V is pared back by 9 bases and J by 1 base, with 18 bases lying between the germline termini. From a lookup of the germline V gene (reference sequence), CDR1 and CDR2 are SGHAT and FQDESV.